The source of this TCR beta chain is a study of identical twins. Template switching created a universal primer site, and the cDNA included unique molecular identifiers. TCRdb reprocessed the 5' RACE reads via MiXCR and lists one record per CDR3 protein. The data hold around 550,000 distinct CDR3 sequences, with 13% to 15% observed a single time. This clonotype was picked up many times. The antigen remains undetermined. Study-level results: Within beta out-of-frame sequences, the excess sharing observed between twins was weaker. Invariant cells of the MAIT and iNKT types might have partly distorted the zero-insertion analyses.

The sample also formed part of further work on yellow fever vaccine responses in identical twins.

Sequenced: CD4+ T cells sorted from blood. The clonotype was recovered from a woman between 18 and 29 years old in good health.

In nucleotides, the CDR3 is TGTGCCAGCAGTTACAGTGGGAGCTCCTACGAGCAGTACTTC. This translates into CASSYSGSSYEQYF. The rearrangement uses TRBV6-5 and TRBJ2-7, with D perhaps matching TRBD2 (5 bases). The CDR3 has 14 amino acids. The germline V gene encodes CDR1 MNHEY and CDR2 SVGAGI. Trimming pared 2 bases from V and 0 bases from J, leaving 8 bases between.